The 26 T cell receptor beta chains given below trace back to one sample, sequenced in a study of T cell repertoires in cytomegalovirus infection. TCRdb re-called the reads through MiXCR, storing one row per CDR3 protein. There are approximately 150,000 distinct CDR3 sequences in the sample; about 6% occur only once, and roughly 18% lies in the top ten. The sequencing input was PBMCs. All receptors come from a human donor in good health (CMV status not recorded). Some clones in this sample may be carry-over from other donors' samples.

The table lists this clonotype with many counts. V gene TRBV20-1 combines with J gene TRBJ1-3, with TRBD1 matching 9 bases. The CDR3 loop spans 15 amino acids. V was pared by 4 bases and J by 5 bases, with 9 bases of the junction left unmatched. The germline CDR1 and CDR2 sequences are DFQATT and SNEGSKA (reference sequence). CDR3: CSATSGQGIRNTIYF. The CDR3 bases are TGCAGTGCTACCAGTGGACAGGGGATCAGAAACACCATATATTTT.

Many counts were recorded for this clonotype. J is TRBJ2-7 and V is TRBV29-1; 7 nucleotides align to TRBD1. The CDR3 is 11 residues long. V gave up 6 bases and J gave up 6 bases; unmatched junction bases: 5. The germline V gene has CDR1 SQVTM and CDR2 ANQGSEA. The CDR3 loop reads CSVGKGAEQYF. The CDR3 nucleotides are TGCAGCGTGGGGAAGGGGGCCGAGCAGTACTTC.

Relative to its sample, this clonotype is medium-sized. This chain uses TRBV7-2 with TRBJ2-3; no firm D call. Germline V gene lookup returns CDR1 SGHTA and CDR2 FQGNSA. Deletions cut 4 bases from V and 4 bases from J, with 12 bases between. The CDR3 is made up of 14 amino acids. The CDR3 protein is CASSSGRMADTQYF. As DNA, the CDR3 is TGTGCCAGCAGCTCGGGCAGGATGGCAGATACGCAGTATTTT.

CDR3: CSARLINEQYF. The CDR3 nucleotides read TGCAGTGCTAGACTAATCAACGAGCAGTACTTC. The chain employs TRBV20-1 and TRBJ2-7; D remains ambiguous. Germline assignment: CDR1 DFQATT and CDR2 SNEGSKA (reference sequence). The ends were cut back, 2 bases at V and 5 bases at J, with 7 bases in the middle. The CDR3 contains 11 residues.

The V call is TRBV5-1, the J call TRBJ2-5; TRBD1 matches 7 bases. CDR1 is SGHRS, CDR2 YFSETQ, per germline. The length of the CDR3 is 19 residues. Germline trimming cut 4 bases from V and 3 bases from J; bases unmatched to any gene: 21. CDR3 amino acids: CASSARGTEPNPSKETQYF. CDR3 nucleotide sequence: TGCGCCAGCAGCGCGAGAGGGACAGAACCCAACCCAAGTAAAGAGACCCAGTACTTC.

This clonotype was seen a few times. CDR3 in DNA: TGTGCCATCAGACTAACGACCAGCACAGATACGCAGTATTTT. It codes for CAIRLTTSTDTQYF. The chain combines TRBV10-3 with TRBJ2-3; the D is unclear. Germline CDR1 ENHRY, CDR2 SYGVKD. The CDR3 runs to 14 residues. Trimming removed 6 bases from V and 0 bases from J, with 10 bases in between.

This clonotype came up many times. This rearrangement joins TRBV28 to TRBJ2-2, with D maybe TRBD1 (5 bases). The germline V gene has CDR1 MDHEN and CDR2 SYDVKM. V lost 2 bases and J 4 bases, leaving 8 bases between the germline ends. The CDR3 contains 14 residues. CDR3 nucleotides: TGTGCCAGCAGTTTACTCCAGGGCACCGGGGAGCTGTTTTTT. This encodes CASSLLQGTGELFF.

This clonotype was detected ten times or more. DNA for the CDR3: TGTGCCAGCAGTTTAAATAGCAATCAGCCCCAGCATTTT. This encodes CASSLNSNQPQHF. V gene TRBV12-3 or TRBV12-4 combines with J gene TRBJ1-5, with D uncertain. The CDR3 has 13 amino acids. The V gene lost 2 bases and the J gene lost 0 bases, with 2 bases spanning the gap.

This clonotype was picked up many times. The V call is TRBV7-6, the J call TRBJ2-7; D possibly corresponds to TRBD1 (5 bases). The CDR3 consists of 14 residues. The V end lost 5 bases, the J end lost 4 bases, and 15 bases lay between the germline ends. Per the germline V gene, CDR1 is SGHVS and CDR2 is FNYEAQ. As DNA, the CDR3 is TGTGCCAGCAGCCCAGGGTCCAGGGATTACGAGCAGTACTTC. Protein product: CASSPGSRDYEQYF. Complete variable domain (other parts from reference TRBV7-6 and TRBJ2-7): GAGVSQSPRYKVTKRGQDVALRCDPISGHVSLYWYRQALGQGPEFLTYFNYEAQQDKSGLPNDRFSAERPEGSISTLTIQRTEQRDSAMYRCASSPGSRDYEQYFGPGTRLTVT.

In its sample, this clonotype was seen many times. The chain recombines TRBV2 with TRBJ2-3; no definite D call. The CDR3 totals 10 residues. V gave up 2 bases and J gave up 9 bases, with 3 bases separating them. Germline-derived CDR1 and CDR2 are SNHLY and FYNNEI. CDR3 in amino acids: CASSERTQYF. The CDR3 bases are TGTGCCAGCAGTGAAAGGACGCAGTATTTT.

This clonotype occurred many times. The V call is TRBV6-2 or TRBV6-3, the J call TRBJ2-7; D uncertain. Trimming removed 2 bases at V and 7 bases at J, with 12 bases between. The CDR3 length is 13 residues. CDR1 MNHEY and CDR2 SVGEGT come from the germline V gene. The CDR3, as DNA: TGTGCCAGCAGTTACGTGCTCCGTGGGGAGCAGTACTTC. Translating it yields CASSYVLRGEQYF.

This clonotype was observed many times. This rearrangement joins TRBV5-5 to TRBJ2-3; D unclear. The V gene lost 4 bases and the J gene lost 2 bases, with 11 bases spanning the gap. This CDR3 spans 14 amino acids. From germline, CDR1 is SGHKS and CDR2 YYEKEE (reference sequence). This chain's CDR3 is CASSPGSNTDTQYF. In nucleotides, the CDR3 is TGTGCCAGCAGCCCCGGGTCCAACACAGATACGCAGTATTTT.

This clonotype was observed a few times. The chain is built from TRBV25-1 and TRBJ1-2; possible D gene TRBD1, 6 bases. CDR3 length: 13 amino acids. Trimming left V 5 bases short and J 8 bases short, with 15 bases between. CDR1 and CDR2 from the germline V gene are MGHDK and SYGVNS. CDR3 bases: TGTGCCAGCAGTTGGAAACGGGGGGGCGGCTACACCTTC. This sequence encodes CASSWKRGGGYTF.

This clonotype was observed a handful of times. This chain links TRBV6-1 with TRBJ1-5, with a tentative D call TRBD1 (6 bases). The germline V and J ends were trimmed by 2 bases and 7 bases, with 15 bases remaining between them. The germline gives CDR1 MNHNS, CDR2 SASEGT. The CDR3 contains 15 residues. The CDR3: CASSEQAGEGQPQHF. CDR3 nucleotide sequence: TGTGCCAGCAGTGAACAAGCAGGGGAGGGGCAGCCCCAGCATTTT.

This clonotype came up a few times. The chain employs TRBV27 and TRBJ1-2, with 9 nucleotides matching TRBD1. V trimming: 5 bases; J trimming: 7 bases; junction bases outside the gene matches: 14. CDR1 and CDR2 (germline): MNHEY, SMNVEV (reference sequence). The length of the CDR3 is 16 residues. CDR3 residues: CASSPRTGATNTGYTF. CDR3 in DNA: TGTGCCAGCAGTCCACGGACAGGGGCCACTAACACTGGCTACACCTTC.

This clonotype has ten or more counts. The chain recombines TRBV7-2 with TRBJ2-3; D not certain. The CDR3 loop spans 13 amino acids. Trimming left V 3 bases short and J 2 bases short, with 6 bases between. In germline, CDR1 is SGHTA, CDR2 FQGNSA. In nucleotides, the CDR3 is TGTGCCAGCAGCTTCGGGTCCACAGATACGCAGTATTTT. Amino acid sequence: CASSFGSTDTQYF.

This clonotype occurred a few times. CDR3 nucleotides: TGTGCCAGCAGCTTAAGTAACGCTGCAGATACGCAGTATTTT. It yields the protein CASSLSNAADTQYF. The chain couples TRBV7-8 to TRBJ2-3, with D unresolved. In germline, CDR1 is SGHVS, CDR2 FQNEAQ. V was cut by 2 bases and J by 4 bases, with 10 bases left in between. This CDR3 contains 14 residues.

The chain has TRBV29-1 and TRBJ2-3; D tentatively reads TRBD1 or TRBD2 (5 bases each). V gave up 3 bases and J gave up 1 base, with 20 bases separating them. The CDR3 runs to 17 residues. From germline, CDR1 is SQVTM and CDR2 ANQGSEA. CDR3 loop: CSVDPYQGPSGTDTQYF. The CDR3 bases are TGCAGCGTTGACCCATACCAGGGACCATCAGGCACAGATACGCAGTATTTT.

This clonotype was counted ten times or more. The rearrangement links TRBV12-3 or TRBV12-4 to TRBJ1-2, with TRBD1 identical over 7 bases. Trimming removed 5 bases from V and 10 bases from J; junction bases left unmatched: 13. The CDR3 runs to 14 residues. CDR3 residues: CASSPDRALGDYTF. CDR3 bases: TGTGCCAGCAGTCCCGACAGGGCTCTAGGGGACTACACCTTC.

This clonotype was found many times. The CDR3 DNA sequence: TGTGCCAGCAGCTTTTCTAGCGGGGGGGCTCATACGCAGTATTTT. Protein: CASSFSSGGAHTQYF. The chain joins TRBV7-2 to TRBJ2-3; 12 positions match TRBD2. With 3 bases clipped from V and 7 bases from J, the junction kept 5 bases outside the gene matches. CDR3 size: 15 residues. The germline V gene has CDR1 SGHTA and CDR2 FQGNSA.

The table lists this clonotype with a few counts. The chain is built from TRBV6-2 or TRBV6-3 and TRBJ2-5; TRBD2 agrees at 8 bases. CDR3 length: 15 amino acids. Germline V gene sequence: CDR1 MNHEY, CDR2 SVGEGT. V was pared by 2 bases and J by 7 bases, with 9 bases of the junction left unmatched. CDR3 in DNA: TGTGCCAGCAGTTACCCACTAGCGGACAAGCGGACCCAGTACTTC. It yields the protein CASSYPLADKRTQYF.

This clonotype was seen at least ten times. The chain combines TRBV7-2 with TRBJ2-1; 9 bases fit TRBD2. The junction had 9 bases not matched to a gene; V was cut back by 2 bases and J by 4 bases. In germline, CDR1 is SGHTA, CDR2 FQGNSA. The CDR3 extends over 17 amino acids. The CDR3 coding sequence is TGTGCCAGCAGCTTAATTCCTAGCGGGAACCCTTACAATGAGCAGTTCTTC. This gives the protein CASSLIPSGNPYNEQFF. The whole variable domain, remainder taken from reference TRBV7-2 and TRBJ2-1, is GAGVSQSPSNKVTEKGKDVELRCDPISGHTALYWYRQSLGQGLEFLIYFQGNSAPDKSGLPSDRFSAERTGGSVSTLTIQRTQQEDSAVYLCASSLIPSGNPYNEQFFGPGTRLTVL.

This clonotype was recorded at least ten times. The chain links TRBV14 to TRBJ2-3; 7 nucleotides align to TRBD1. After removal of 4 bases from V and 6 bases from J, the junction contained 13 bases not matched to a gene. The CDR3 spans 16 residues. Germline values: CDR1 SGHDN, CDR2 FVKESK. This chain's CDR3 is CASSLLGQSSEDTQYF. The DNA of the CDR3 is TGTGCCAGCAGCCTATTGGGACAGTCCAGTGAGGATACGCAGTATTTT.

This clonotype was observed at least ten times. The chain links TRBV6-2 or TRBV6-3 to TRBJ1-1, with D maybe TRBD1 (5 bases). The germline V gene encodes CDR1 MNHEY and CDR2 SVGEGT. CDR3 length: 14 residues. V lost 11 bases and J 0 bases, leaving 16 bases between the germline ends. CDR3 DNA sequence: TGTGCCGCCACGCGCGGGGCCATGAACACTGAAGCTTTCTTT. Its translation is CAATRGAMNTEAFF.

This clonotype was recorded at least ten times. This sequence joins TRBV19 and TRBJ1-1; no clear D. The germline gives CDR1 LNHDA, CDR2 SQIVND (reference sequence). V was pared by 5 bases and J by 0 bases, with 10 bases between. The CDR3 consists of 14 residues. CDR3 amino acids: CASSFGNLNTEAFF. The CDR3 bases are TGTGCCAGTAGTTTCGGAAACCTGAACACTGAAGCTTTCTTT.

This clonotype was observed many times. CDR3 sequence (DNA): TGTGCCAGCAGCTTACCTTCCCTGGGTGAGCAGTTCTTC. The encoded protein is CASSLPSLGEQFF. The chain is built from TRBV7-3 and TRBJ2-1; D is undetermined. CDR1 and CDR2 (germline): SGHTA, FQGTGA. The length of the CDR3 is 13 residues. Trimming cost V 2 bases and J 9 bases, with 11 bases left between them.